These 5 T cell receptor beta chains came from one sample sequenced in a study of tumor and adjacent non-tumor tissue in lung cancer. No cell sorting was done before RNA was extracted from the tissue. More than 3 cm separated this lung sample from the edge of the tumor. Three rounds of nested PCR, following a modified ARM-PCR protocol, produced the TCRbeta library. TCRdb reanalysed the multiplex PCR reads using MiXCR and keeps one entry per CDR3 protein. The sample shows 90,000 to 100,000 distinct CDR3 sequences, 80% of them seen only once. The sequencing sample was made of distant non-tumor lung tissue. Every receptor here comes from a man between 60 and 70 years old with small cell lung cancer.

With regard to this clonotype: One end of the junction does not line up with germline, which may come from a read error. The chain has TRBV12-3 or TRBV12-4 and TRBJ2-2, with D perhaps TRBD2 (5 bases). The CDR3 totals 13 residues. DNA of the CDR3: TGTGCAAGCACTTTAGGGAGCACCGGGGAGCTGTTTTTT. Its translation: CASTLGSTGELFF.

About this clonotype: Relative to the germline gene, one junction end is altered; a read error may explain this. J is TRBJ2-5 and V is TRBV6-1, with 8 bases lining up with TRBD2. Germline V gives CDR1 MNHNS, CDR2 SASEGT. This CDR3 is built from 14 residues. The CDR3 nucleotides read TGTGCCAGTAGTGAAGCGGGAGTGATAGAGACCCAGTGCTTC. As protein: CASSEAGVIETQCF.

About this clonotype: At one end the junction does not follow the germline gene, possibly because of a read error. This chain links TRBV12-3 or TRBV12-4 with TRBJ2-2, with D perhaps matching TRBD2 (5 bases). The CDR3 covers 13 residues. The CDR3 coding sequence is TGTGCCGGCAGTTTTGCAAGAACCGGGGAGCCGTTTTTT. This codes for CAGSFARTGEPFF.

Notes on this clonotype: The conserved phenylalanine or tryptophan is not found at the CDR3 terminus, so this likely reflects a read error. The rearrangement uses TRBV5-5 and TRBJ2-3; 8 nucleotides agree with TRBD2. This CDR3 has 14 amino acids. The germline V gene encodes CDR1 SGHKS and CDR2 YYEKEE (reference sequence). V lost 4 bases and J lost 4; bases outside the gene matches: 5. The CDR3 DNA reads TGTGCCAGCAGCAGTAGCGGGAAGGCAGATACGCAGTATTTA. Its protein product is CASSSSGKADTQYL.

In DNA, the CDR3 is TGCAGCGCCCGGGACACTACCTATGACCAGTACTTC. Translated, it gives CSARDTTYDQYF. This chain uses TRBV29-1 with TRBJ2-7; maybe TRBD1 (6 bases). Germline CDR1 SQVTM, CDR2 ANQGSEA. The CDR3 loop spans 12 amino acids. With 7 bases removed from V and 10 bases from J, the gap between germline ends came to 20 bases.